The 14 T cell receptor beta chains below were found in one sample sequenced in a study of OX40 agonist ivuxolimab in advanced cancers. Libraries were prepared by immunoSEQ multiplex PCR; TCRdb keeps only in-frame clonotypes and omits some of them. The data hold over 35,000 clones, with 82% observed a single time. This specimen consisted of CD4+ or CD8+ T cells sorted from blood, obtained in a trial of the OX40 agonist ivuxolimab. These receptors were obtained from an adult with an advanced solid tumor such as melanoma, head and neck, liver or kidney cancer.

Of note for this clone: One end of the junction does not line up with germline, which may come from a read error. This chain connects TRBV6-1 to TRBJ2-5; a weak D match, TRBD2 (6 bases). The closer fit of TRBJ2-7 to the DNA end suggests the J call may be wrong. This CDR3 has 12 residues. Per germline, CDR1 MNHNS and CDR2 SASEGT. CDR3 loop: CASSRDSHEQYF. The CDR3 bases are TGTGCCAGCAGCCGGGACTCCCACGAGCAGTACTTC.

The V call is TRBV5-8, the J call TRBJ2-5, with D perhaps matching TRBD2 (5 bases). The DNA end favors TRBJ2-7, so the J call may be wrong. CDR3 length: 14 residues. CDR1 SGHTS and CDR2 YDEGEE come from the germline V gene. The CDR3 nucleotides read TGTGCCAGCAGCTTGGGGCTAGGGAGCGACGAGCAGTACTTC. Its translation: CASSLGLGSDEQYF.

J is TRBJ1-1 and V is TRBV13, with unresolved D. CDR1 and CDR2 (germline): PRHDT, FYEKMQ (reference sequence). Trimming stripped 5 bases from V and 1 base from J, with 17 bases between. The CDR3 is 16 residues long. The chain's CDR3 is CASSPGRGWGNTEAFF. The CDR3 DNA reads TGTGCCAGCAGCCCGGGCCGAGGGTGGGGGAACACTGAAGCTTTCTTT.

The chain employs TRBV7-3 and TRBJ2-2; a weak D match, TRBD1 (6 bases). V gave up 8 bases and J gave up 6 bases, with 22 bases separating them. The CDR3 runs 16 residues. Looked up from germline, CDR1 is SGHTA and CDR2 is FQGTGA. Here the CDR3 DNA reads TGTGCCAGCGCACCCTGGGGGCAGGGTATCCCCGGGGAGCTGTTTTTT. Protein: CASAPWGQGIPGELFF.

The V call is TRBV7-9, the J call TRBJ2-2; either TRBD1 or TRBD2 may supply D (5 bases each). This CDR3 region has 15 residues. V was pared by 4 bases and J by 1 base, with 10 bases between. Germline CDR1 and CDR2: SEHNR and FQNEAQ (reference sequence). The DNA for the CDR3 is TGTGCCAGCAGCTCGGGGACCGGGAACACCGGGGAGCTGTTTTTT. Amino acid sequence: CASSSGTGNTGELFF.

This clone was found a few times. V gene TRBV5-1 combines with J gene TRBJ1-2; possibly TRBD1 for D (6 bases). Germline V CDR1 and CDR2: SGHRS, YFSETQ. This CDR3 contains 13 residues. The V end was cut by 4 bases, the J end by 6 bases, with 13 bases between. Written as DNA, the CDR3 is TGCGCCAGCAGCATCGGGGGGGCCGATGGCTACACCTTC. Encoded protein: CASSIGGADGYTF. The full variable domain, completed using reference TRBV5-1 and TRBJ1-2, is KAGVTQTPRYLIKTRGQQVTLSCSPISGHRSVSWYQQTPGQGLQFLFEYFSETQRNKGNFPGRFSGRQFSNSRSEMNVSTLELGDSALYLCASSIGGADGYTFGSGTRLTVV.

Only a few counts were recorded for this clone. The genes are TRBV9 and TRBJ1-1, with TRBD1 matching 8 bases. The CDR3 length is 14 residues. The germline gives CDR1 SGDLS, CDR2 YYNGEE. V lost 4 bases to trimming and J lost 4 bases; unmatched junction nucleotides: 6. The CDR3 reads CASSPQGGGTEAFF. CDR3 nucleotides: TGTGCCAGCAGCCCACAGGGGGGGGGCACTGAAGCTTTCTTT.

V and J are TRBV18 and TRBJ2-3; D is unresolved. The CDR3 sequence is 15 residues long. V was shortened by 3 bases and J by 1 base, with 11 bases between the two germline ends. Germline CDR1 is KGHSH and CDR2 is LQKENI. The CDR3 coding sequence is TGTGCCAGCTCACCCCAGAACACACGCACAGATACGCAGTATTTT. It is translated as CASSPQNTRTDTQYF. Supplemented by reference TRBV18 and TRBJ2-3, the full variable domain reads NAGVMQNPRHLVRRRGQEARLRCSPMKGHSHVYWYRQLPEEGLKFMVYLQKENIIDESGMPKERFSAEFPKEGPSILRIQQVVRGDSAAYFCASSPQNTRTDTQYFGPGTRLTVL.

Only one count was recorded for this clone. This chain uses TRBV28 with TRBJ2-3; perhaps TRBD2 as D (6 bases). Germline V gene data show CDR1 as MDHEN and CDR2 as SYDVKM. V lost 6 bases and J 0 bases, leaving 22 bases between the germline ends. CDR3 length: 18 residues. The CDR3 DNA follows: TGTGCCAGCAGGACACCCTCTTGGGAGGCCCTAAGCACAGATACGCAGTATTTT. It translates to CASRTPSWEALSTDTQYF.

The chain has TRBV27 and TRBJ2-7; a possible D gene is TRBD1 (6 bases). The V end was cut by 10 bases, the J end by 5 bases, with 18 bases between. Germline lookup yields CDR1 MNHEY and CDR2 SMNVEV (reference sequence). The CDR3 totals 13 residues. The CDR3 is CATKHSGGNEQYF. DNA for the CDR3: TGTGCCACCAAGCACAGTGGGGGCAACGAGCAGTACTTC.

The chain links TRBV29-1 to TRBJ2-1; TRBD2 matches 7 bases. In germline, CDR1 is SQVTM, CDR2 ANQGSEA. The CDR3 extends over 16 amino acids. The V gene end was trimmed by 5 bases and the J gene end by 0 bases; junction bases not matched to a gene: 10. CDR3 loop: CSVTRDAGVSYNEQFF. The CDR3 region has the DNA TGCAGCGTTACCCGGGATGCGGGAGTCTCCTACAATGAGCAGTTCTTC.

This sequence joins TRBV19 and TRBJ2-6; possible D gene TRBD1, 6 bases. V lost 1 base and J 0 bases, leaving 16 bases between the germline ends. Looked up from germline, CDR1 is LNHDA and CDR2 is SQIVND (reference sequence). CDR3 length: 19 amino acids. The CDR3 sequence: CASSIAGTLAFSGANVLTF. Written as DNA, the CDR3 is TGTGCCAGTAGTATAGCAGGGACACTGGCCTTCTCTGGGGCCAACGTCCTGACTTTC.

CDR3 amino acids: CASSLEGQAADTQYF. In DNA, the CDR3 is TGTGCCAGCAGCTTAGAGGGCCAAGCGGCCGATACGCAGTATTTT. The chain recombines TRBV7-2 with TRBJ2-3; tentatively, D is TRBD2 (5 bases). The germline V gene encodes CDR1 SGHTA and CDR2 FQGNSA. Deletions cut 1 base from V and 6 bases from J, with 14 bases between. The CDR3 covers 15 residues.

The rearrangement joins TRBV27 to TRBJ2-3; TRBD2 is a possible D gene (6 bases). The CDR3 contains 14 residues. The V and J ends lost 4 bases and 5 bases respectively, with 13 bases between them. From germline, CDR1 is MNHEY and CDR2 SMNVEV (reference sequence). The CDR3 region is CASSSRGRRDTQYF. For the CDR3, the DNA is TGTGCCAGCAGTTCCCGGGGGAGGAGAGATACGCAGTATTTT.